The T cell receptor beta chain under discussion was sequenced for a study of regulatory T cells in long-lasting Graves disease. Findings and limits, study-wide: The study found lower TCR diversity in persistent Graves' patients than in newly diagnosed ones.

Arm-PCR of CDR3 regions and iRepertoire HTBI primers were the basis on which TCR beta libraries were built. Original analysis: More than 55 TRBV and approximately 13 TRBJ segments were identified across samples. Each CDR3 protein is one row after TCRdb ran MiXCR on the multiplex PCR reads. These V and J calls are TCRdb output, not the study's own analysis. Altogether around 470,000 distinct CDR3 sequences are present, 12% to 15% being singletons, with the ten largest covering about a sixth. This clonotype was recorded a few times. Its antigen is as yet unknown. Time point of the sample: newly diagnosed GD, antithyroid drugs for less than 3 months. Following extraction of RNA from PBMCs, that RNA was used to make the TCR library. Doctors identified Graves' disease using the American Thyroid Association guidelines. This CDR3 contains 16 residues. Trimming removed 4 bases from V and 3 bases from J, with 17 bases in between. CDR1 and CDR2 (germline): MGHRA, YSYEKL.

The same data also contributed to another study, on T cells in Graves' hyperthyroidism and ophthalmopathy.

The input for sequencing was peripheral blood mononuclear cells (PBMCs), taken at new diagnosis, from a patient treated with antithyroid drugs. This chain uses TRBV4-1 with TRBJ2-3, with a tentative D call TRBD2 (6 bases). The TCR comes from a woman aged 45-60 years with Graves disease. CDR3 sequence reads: CASSPRNGGATDTQYF. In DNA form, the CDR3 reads TGCGCCAGCAGCCCCCGAAACGGGGGTGCGACAGATACGCAGTATTTT.